The clone carrying this T cell receptor (beta chain) came up a few times. Its antigen remains unidentified. The sample originates from a study of T cell responses to AZD1222 COVID-19 vaccine. Overall study findings and caveats: Clonal diversity was possibly underestimated, and the donors were mostly white British, with more females.

Using immunoSEQ multiplex PCR, the repertoire was profiled, and TCRdb retains in-frame clones only, with some absent. The data hold 120,000 to 150,000 clones, with approximately 86% observed a single time. The CDR3 runs 14 residues. The V segment lost 8 bases and the J segment 7 bases; nucleotides outside the gene matches: 12. The germline CDR1 and CDR2 sequences are MRHNA and SNTAGT. Second-dose timings of about 4 or about 12 weeks were pooled. This chain links TRBV6-4 with TRBJ1-2, with TRBD1 matching 8 bases. Material: peripheral blood, obtained 28 days after the second AZD1222 dose. The sequence came from an adult who received the AZD1222 COVID-19 vaccine. In DNA, the CDR3 is TGTGCCAGCTGGTCCGGGACAGGTCTTCGTGGCTACACCTTC. Translated, it gives CASWSGTGLRGYTF.